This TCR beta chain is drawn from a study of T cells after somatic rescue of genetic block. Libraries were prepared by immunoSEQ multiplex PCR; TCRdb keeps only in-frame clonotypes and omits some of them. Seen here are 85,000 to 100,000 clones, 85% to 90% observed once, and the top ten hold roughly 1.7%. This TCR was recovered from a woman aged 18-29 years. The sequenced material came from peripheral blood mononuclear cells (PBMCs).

CDR3 protein: CASSLTPTDTQYF. The CDR3 nucleotides read TGTGCCAGCAGCTTGACTCCTACAGATACGCAGTATTTT. The chain joins TRBV5-4 to TRBJ2-3; D uncertain. Germline lookup yields CDR1 SGHNT and CDR2 YYREEE (reference sequence). The V gene lost 1 base and the J gene lost 3 bases, with 6 bases spanning the gap. The CDR3 length is 13 residues.